This T cell receptor beta chain was recovered during a study of CD8 T cells in ankylosing spondylitis. The V gene lost 3 bases and the J gene lost 7 bases, with 11 bases spanning the gap. CDR3 size: 13 residues. Germline assignment: CDR1 SGHTA and CDR2 FQGNSA. Making use of molecular barcodes, quantitative 5'-RACE generated TCR beta libraries. TCRdb passed the 5' RACE reads through MiXCR, listing each CDR3 protein once. Among around 770,000 distinct CDR3 sequences, under 20% were seen once, and the ten largest hold around 19%. To note about this clonotype: Its antigen is unidentified.

Notes on the study in general: A TCR beta motif made of fewer than ten highly homologous variants seemed typical of ankylosing spondylitis blood. Disease-linked clones reportedly showed significant enrichment in matched ankylosing spondylitis synovial fluid. Previous work reported some of these motif variants in the synovial fluid and blood of reactive arthritis.

The chain couples TRBV7-2 to TRBJ2-3; D gene unclear. This receptor was taken from a male donor with ankylosing spondylitis. Sequenced material: blood, either unsorted or a sorted T cell fraction (not recorded which). CDR3 residues: CASSFGGYNTQYF. DNA of the CDR3: TGTGCCAGCAGCTTCGGCGGTTACAATACGCAGTATTTT. The full variable domain, completed using reference TRBV7-2 and TRBJ2-3, is GAGVSQSPSNKVTEKGKDVELRCDPISGHTALYWYRQSLGQGLEFLIYFQGNSAPDKSGLPSDRFSAERTGGSVSTLTIQRTQQEDSAVYLCASSFGGYNTQYFGPGTRLTVL.